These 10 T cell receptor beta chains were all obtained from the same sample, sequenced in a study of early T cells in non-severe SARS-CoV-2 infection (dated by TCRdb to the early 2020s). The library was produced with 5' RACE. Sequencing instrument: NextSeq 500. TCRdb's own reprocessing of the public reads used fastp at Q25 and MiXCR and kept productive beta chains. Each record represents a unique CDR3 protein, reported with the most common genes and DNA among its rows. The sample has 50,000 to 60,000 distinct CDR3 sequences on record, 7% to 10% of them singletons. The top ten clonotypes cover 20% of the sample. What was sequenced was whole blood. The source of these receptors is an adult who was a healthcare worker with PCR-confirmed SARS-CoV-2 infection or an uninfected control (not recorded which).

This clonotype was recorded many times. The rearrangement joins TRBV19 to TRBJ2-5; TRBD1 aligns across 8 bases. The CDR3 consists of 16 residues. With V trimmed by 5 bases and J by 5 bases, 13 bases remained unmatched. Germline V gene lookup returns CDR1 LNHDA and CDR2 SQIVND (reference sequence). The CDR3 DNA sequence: TGTGCCAGTAGTTCGCCTCGGGACAGGACCCGGGAGACCCAGTACTTC. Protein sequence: CASSSPRDRTRETQYF.

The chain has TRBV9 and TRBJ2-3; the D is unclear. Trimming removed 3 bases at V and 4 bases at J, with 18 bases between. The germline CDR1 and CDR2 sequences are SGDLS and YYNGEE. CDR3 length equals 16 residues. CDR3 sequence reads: CASSALSSPGADTQYF. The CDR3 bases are TGTGCCAGCAGCGCTCTTTCGTCCCCGGGCGCAGATACGCAGTATTTT.

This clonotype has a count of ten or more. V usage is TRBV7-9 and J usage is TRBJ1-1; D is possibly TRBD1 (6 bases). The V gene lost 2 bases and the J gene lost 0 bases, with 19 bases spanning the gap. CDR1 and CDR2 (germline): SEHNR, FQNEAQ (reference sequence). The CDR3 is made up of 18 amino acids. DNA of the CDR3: TGTGCCAGCAGCTTAAATTTTGCACAGGGAGGGATGAACACTGAAGCTTTCTTT. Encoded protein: CASSLNFAQGGMNTEAFF.

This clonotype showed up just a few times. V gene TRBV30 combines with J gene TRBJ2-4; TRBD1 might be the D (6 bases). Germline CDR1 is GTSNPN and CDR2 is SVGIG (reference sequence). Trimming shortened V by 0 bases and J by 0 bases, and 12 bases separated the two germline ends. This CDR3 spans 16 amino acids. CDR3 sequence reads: CAWSVQGTIAKNIQYF. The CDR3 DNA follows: TGTGCCTGGAGTGTACAGGGCACCATAGCCAAAAACATTCAGTACTTC.

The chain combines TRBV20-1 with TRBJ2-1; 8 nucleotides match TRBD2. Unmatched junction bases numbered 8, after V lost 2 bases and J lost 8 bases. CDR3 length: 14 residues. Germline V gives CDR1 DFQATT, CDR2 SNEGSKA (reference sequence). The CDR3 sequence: CSARKASGSDEQFF. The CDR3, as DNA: TGCAGTGCTAGAAAGGCTAGCGGGTCCGATGAGCAGTTCTTC.

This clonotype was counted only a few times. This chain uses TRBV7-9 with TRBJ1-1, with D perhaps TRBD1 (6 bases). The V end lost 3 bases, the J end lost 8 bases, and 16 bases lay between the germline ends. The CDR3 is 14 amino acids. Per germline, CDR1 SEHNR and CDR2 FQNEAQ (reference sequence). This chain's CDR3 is CASSLSGARREAFF. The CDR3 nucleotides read TGTGCCAGCAGCTTGTCAGGGGCAAGAAGGGAAGCTTTCTTT.

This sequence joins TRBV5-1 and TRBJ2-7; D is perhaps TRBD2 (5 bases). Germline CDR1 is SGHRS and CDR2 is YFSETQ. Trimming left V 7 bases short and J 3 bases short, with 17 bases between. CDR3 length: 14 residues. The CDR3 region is CASLGSPGGYEQYF. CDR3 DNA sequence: TGCGCCAGCTTAGGAAGTCCCGGAGGCTACGAGCAGTACTTC.

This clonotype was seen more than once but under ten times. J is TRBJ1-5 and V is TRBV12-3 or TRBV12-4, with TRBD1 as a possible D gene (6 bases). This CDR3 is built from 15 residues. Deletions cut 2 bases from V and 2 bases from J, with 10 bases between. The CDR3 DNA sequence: TGTGCCAGCAGTTTAAGCAGGGGTGGCAATCAGCCCCAGCATTTT. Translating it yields CASSLSRGGNQPQHF.

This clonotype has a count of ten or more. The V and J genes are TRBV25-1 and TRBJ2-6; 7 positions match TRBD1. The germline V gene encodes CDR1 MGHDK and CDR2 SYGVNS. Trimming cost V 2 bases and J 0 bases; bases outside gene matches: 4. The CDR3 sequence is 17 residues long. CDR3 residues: CASSEGQESSGANVLTF. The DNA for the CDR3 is TGTGCCAGCAGTGAAGGACAGGAGAGCTCTGGGGCCAACGTCCTGACTTTC.

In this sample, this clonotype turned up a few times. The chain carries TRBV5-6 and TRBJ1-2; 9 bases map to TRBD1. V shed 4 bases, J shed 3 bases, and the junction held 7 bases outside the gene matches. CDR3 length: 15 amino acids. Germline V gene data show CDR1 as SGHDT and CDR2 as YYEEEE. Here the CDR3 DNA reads TGTGCCAGCAGCGGGGACAGGGATATTGACTATGGCTACACCTTC. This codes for CASSGDRDIDYGYTF.